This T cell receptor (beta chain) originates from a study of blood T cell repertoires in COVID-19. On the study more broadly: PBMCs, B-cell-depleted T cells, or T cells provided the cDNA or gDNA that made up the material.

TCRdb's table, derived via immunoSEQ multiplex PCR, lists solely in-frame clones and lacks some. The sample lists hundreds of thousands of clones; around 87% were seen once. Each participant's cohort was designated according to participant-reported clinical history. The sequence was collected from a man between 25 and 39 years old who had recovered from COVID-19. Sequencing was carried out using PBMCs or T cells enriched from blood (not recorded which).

CDR3: CASSQTARQGSSATDTQYF. The CDR3 region has the DNA TGCGCCAGCAGCCAAACCGCCAGACAGGGGTCTAGCGCAACAGATACGCAGTATTTT. The chain is built from TRBV4-1 and TRBJ2-3, with 8 bases that match TRBD1. CDR3 length equals 19 residues. Losses at the gene ends were 2 bases for V and 3 bases for J; bases not matched to a gene: 16. CDR1 MGHRA and CDR2 YSYEKL come from the germline V gene.